A selection of T cell receptor beta chains follows, all from one sample in a study of OX40 agonist ivuxolimab in advanced cancers. Using immunoSEQ multiplex PCR, the repertoire was profiled, and TCRdb retains in-frame clones only, with some absent. The table includes around 80,000 clones, roughly 90% detected once. Source: CD4+ or CD8+ T cells sorted from blood, taken in a trial of the OX40 agonist ivuxolimab. These receptors all come from an adult with an advanced solid tumor such as melanoma, head and neck, liver or kidney cancer. CDR3s include the opening cysteine and the closing phenylalanine or tryptophan. The D gene is left open where the match is weak. The size field is filled for only some rows; it gives once, few, many or a size class.

NA | TRBJ1-1 | 15 | NA | TRBV18 | CASSPSAPLNTEAFF | TGTGCCAGCTCACCATCCGCACCGCTGAACACTGAAGCTTTCTTT
NA | TRBJ2-5 | 16 | TRBD1 | TRBV28 | CASSYLDRVGEETQYF | TGTGCCAGCAGTTACCTGGACAGGGTAGGGGAAGAGACCCAGTACTTC
NA | TRBJ1-2 | 12 | NA | TRBV2 | CASRQGGYGYTF | TGTGCCAGCAGACAGGGTGGATATGGCTACACCTTC
NA | TRBJ2-2 | 14 | NA | TRBV5-6 | CASSLGQNTGELFF | TGTGCCAGCAGCCTGGGACAGAACACCGGGGAGCTGTTTTTT
NA | TRBJ2-7 | 13 | NA | TRBV6-5 | CASSYGIGYEQYF | TGTGCCAGCAGTTACGGGATTGGGTACGAGCAGTACTTC
NA | TRBJ2-3 | 14 | NA | TRBV7-2 | CASSSYSLGDTQYF | TGTGCCAGCAGCTCCTATTCCCTGGGAGATACGCAGTATTTT
NA | TRBJ1-1 | 14 | NA | TRBV27 | CASSLLGTGAEAFF | TGTGCCAGCAGTTTATTGGGCACTGGGGCTGAAGCTTTCTTT
NA | TRBJ2-5 | 15 | TRBD1 | TRBV18 | CASSPPLTGVETQYF | TGTGCCAGCTCACCGCCGCTGACAGGGGTCGAGACCCAGTACTTC
NA | TRBJ1-5 | 13 | NA | TRBV28 | CASSLNIDQPQHF | TGTGCCAGCAGTTTGAATATAGATCAGCCCCAGCATTTT
NA | TRBJ2-7 | 14 | NA | TRBV11-2 | CASSLGQVTYEQYF | TGTGCCAGCAGCTTAGGACAGGTTACCTACGAGCAGTACTTC
NA | TRBJ2-7 | 13 | NA | TRBV15 | CATSRDQGYEQYF | TGTGCCACCAGCAGAGATCAAGGCTACGAGCAGTACTTC
NA | TRBJ1-5 | 15 | NA | TRBV9 | CASSAEARRDQPQHF | TGTGCCAGCAGCGCGGAGGCCCGGAGGGATCAGCCCCAGCATTTT
NA | TRBJ2-7 | 13 | NA | TRBV5-4 | CASSRERSIEQYF | TGTGCCAGCAGCCGCGAGCGTTCAATCGAGCAGTACTTC
NA | TRBJ2-1 | 14 | NA | TRBV4-1 | CASSRGLTYNEQFF | TGCGCCAGCAGCCGCGGGTTAACCTACAATGAGCAGTTCTTC
once | TRBJ2-2 | 14 | NA | TRBV19 | CASSIVTVGGELFF | TGTGCCAGTAGTATAGTGACAGTTGGTGGGGAGCTGTTTTTT
NA | TRBJ1-2 | 13 | TRBD1 | TRBV2 | CASGLDRNYGYTF | TGTGCCAGTGGATTGGACAGGAACTATGGCTACACCTTC
NA | TRBJ2-3 | 16 | TRBD2 | TRBV11-2 | CASSAGLAGGTDTQYF | TGTGCCAGCAGCGCCGGACTAGCGGGGGGCACAGATACGCAGTATTTT
once | TRBJ2-3 | 15 | NA | TRBV7-9 | CASSPLGVSTDTQYF | TGTGCCAGCAGCCCCCTCGGGGTAAGCACAGATACGCAGTATTTT
NA | TRBJ2-3 | 14 | TRBD1 | TRBV27 | CASSFRTGADTQYF | TGTGCCAGCAGTTTCCGGACAGGAGCAGATACGCAGTATTTT
NA | TRBJ2-2 | 15 | TRBD1 | TRBV5-1 | CASKLATGDTGELFF | TGCGCCAGCAAACTGGCGACAGGGGACACCGGGGAGCTGTTTTTT
once | TRBJ1-6 | 13 | NA | TRBV10-3 | CAISESWNSPLHF | TGTGCCATCAGTGAGTCTTGGAATTCACCCCTCCACTTT
NA | TRBJ2-7 | 18 | TRBD1 | TRBV28 | CASSRVQGMRRVSYEQYF | TGTGCCAGCTCCCGCGTACAGGGGATGAGGCGGGTGTCCTACGAGCAGTACTTC
NA | TRBJ1-2 | 14 | NA | TRBV27 | CASSSGTRSYGYTF | TGTGCCAGCAGTTCCGGGACCAGAAGCTATGGCTACACCTTC
NA | TRBJ1-6 | 15 | NA | TRBV2 | CASKGMVENNSPLHF | TGTGCCAGCAAGGGTATGGTGGAAAATAATTCACCCCTCCACTTT
NA | TRBJ2-7 | 14 | TRBD2 | TRBV2 | CASKSRTSGNEQYF | TGTGCCAGCAAATCTAGGACTAGCGGGAACGAGCAGTACTTC
NA | TRBJ1-1 | 14 | NA | TRBV4-2 | CASSHDRKNTEAFF | TGTGCCAGCAGCCACGACAGGAAGAACACTGAAGCTTTCTTT
NA | TRBJ1-5 | 15 | NA | TRBV27 | CASRGWGSGNQPQHF | TGTGCCAGCAGGGGGTGGGGTAGTGGCAATCAGCCCCAGCATTTT
NA | TRBJ2-3 | 17 | TRBD2 | TRBV19 | CASSIFAGESGTDTQYF | TGTGCCAGTAGTATATTTGCGGGGGAGTCGGGCACAGATACGCAGTATTTT
NA | TRBJ2-3 | 14 | NA | TRBV18 | CASSLSSSTDTQYF | TGTGCCAGCTCACTCTCCTCTAGCACAGATACGCAGTATTTT
NA | TRBJ2-3 | 15 | TRBD2 | TRBV30 | CAWSVQAGFTDTQYF | TGTGCCTGGAGTGTACAAGCGGGATTCACAGATACGCAGTATTTT
NA | TRBJ2-5 | 13 | NA | TRBV11-2 | CASSPGLDETQYF | TGTGCCAGCAGCCCTGGCCTTGACGAGACCCAGTACTTC
NA | TRBJ1-5 | 15 | NA | TRBV28 | CASSLRGVSNQPQHF | TGTGCCAGCAGTTTACGTGGGGTTAGCAATCAGCCCCAGCATTTT
NA | TRBJ2-1 | 17 | NA | TRBV21-1 | CASSKGSTGGFRNEQFF | TGTGCCAGCAGCAAAGGGTCCACAGGGGGTTTTCGGAATGAGCAGTTCTTC
NA | TRBJ2-4 | 14 | NA | TRBV21-1 | CASSLLGGGNIQYF | TGTGCCAGCAGCTTGTTAGGGGGAGGAAACATTCAGTACTTC
NA | TRBJ1-1 | 13 | NA | TRBV25-1 | CASKGTGNTEAFF | TGTGCCAGCAAGGGTACGGGGAACACTGAAGCTTTCTTT
few | TRBJ1-1 | 14 | NA | TRBV2 | CASSQRELNTEAFF | TGTGCCAGCAGTCAGAGAGAGCTGAACACTGAAGCTTTCTTT
NA | TRBJ2-7 | 14 | TRBD1 | TRBV6-1 | CASRDTGARSEKNF | TGTGCCAGCCGCGACACAGGGGCCCGAAGCGAGAAGAACTTC
once | TRBJ1-2 | 13 | TRBD1 | TRBV19 | CASSTGQGYGYTF | TGTGCCAGTAGTACGGGACAGGGCTATGGCTACACCTTC
NA | TRBJ2-1 | 12 | NA | TRBV5-6 | CASSWARGEQFF | TGTGCCAGCAGCTGGGCTAGGGGTGAGCAGTTCTTC
NA | TRBJ1-2 | 13 | NA | TRBV28 | CASSPGGNYGYTF | TGTGCCAGCAGCCCCGGTGGTAACTATGGCTACACCTTC
few | TRBJ1-3 | 14 | NA | TRBV7-8 | CASSLGTAGNTIYF | TGTGCCAGCAGCTTAGGGACAGCTGGAAACACCATATATTTT
NA | TRBJ1-2 | 13 | TRBD1 | TRBV19 | CASSSPGTGAYTF | TGTGCCAGTAGTTCCCCCGGGACAGGCGCGTACACCTTC
NA | TRBJ1-2 | 18 | TRBD1 | TRBV25-1 | CASSGGTGLHGGGYGYTF | TGTGCCAGCAGTGGAGGGACAGGGCTGCATGGGGGTGGCTATGGCTACACCTTC
NA | TRBJ2-5 | 15 | NA | TRBV7-9 | CASSLGITVQETQYF | TGTGCCAGCAGCTTAGGGATCACAGTCCAAGAGACCCAGTACTTC
NA | TRBJ1-1 | 14 | TRBD1 | TRBV2 | CASNWDRKGTEAFF | TGTGCCAGCAATTGGGACAGGAAAGGGACTGAAGCTTTCTTT
NA | TRBJ2-5 | 14 | NA | TRBV6-6 | CASSLGRSSETQYF | TGTGCCAGCAGTTTAGGCCGGTCCTCGGAGACCCAGTACTTC